These 13 T cell receptor beta chains originate from one sample sequenced in a study of cytomegalovirus exposure and HLA in healthy donors. The primer mix had 60 Vbeta and 13 Jbeta primers. This table comes from immunoSEQ multiplex PCR, and its TCRdb copy is limited to in-frame clones, with some not included. The sample shows 160,000 or so clones, 60% to 80% of them seen only once. Sequencing used PBMCs. The receptors here all came from a man between 18 and 29 years old in good health and CMV-seropositive.

The V call is TRBV27, the J call TRBJ1-2, with 8 bases matching TRBD1. The CDR3 covers 15 residues. Germline assignment: CDR1 MNHEY and CDR2 SMNVEV (reference sequence). J lost 0 bases, V lost 2 bases, and 2 bases had no gene match. CDR3 amino acids: CASSLKTGANYGYTF. Here the CDR3 DNA reads TGTGCCAGCAGTTTAAAGACAGGGGCTAACTATGGCTACACCTTC.

CDR3 region: CASSPQTGDNNEQFF. The CDR3 nucleotides are TGTGCCAGCAGCCCACAGACAGGGGACAACAATGAGCAGTTCTTC. The V call is TRBV9, the J call TRBJ2-1; the match to TRBD1 covers 8 bases. From germline, CDR1 is SGDLS and CDR2 YYNGEE. J gave up 5 bases and V 4 bases, and 8 bases lay outside the gene matches. The CDR3 is 15 amino acids.

This chain links TRBV6-1 with TRBJ2-7; TRBD2 matches at 11 bases. The CDR3 contains 14 residues. V lost 6 bases, J lost 2 bases, and 3 bases stayed unmatched. Germline V gene sequence: CDR1 MNHNS, CDR2 SASEGT. CDR3 nucleotides: TGTGCCAGCAGGCTTAGCGGGGGGGCCTACGAGCAGTACGTC. Its translation: CASRLSGGAYEQYV.

The chain combines TRBV2 with TRBJ2-7; D is undetermined. Germline V gene data show CDR1 as SNHLY and CDR2 as FYNNEI. V was clipped by 4 bases and J by 1 base, with 11 bases between them. There are 14 residues in the CDR3. CDR3: CASSASRGSYEQYV. The DNA of the CDR3 is TGTGCCAGCAGTGCGTCTAGAGGTTCCTACGAGCAGTACGTC.

The chain has TRBV5-6 and TRBJ1-5; TRBD1 agrees at 8 bases. The V segment lost 1 base and the J segment 4 bases; nucleotides outside the gene matches: 7. This CDR3 has 16 residues. Germline loops: CDR1 SGHDT, CDR2 YYEEEE. The CDR3 reads CASSLMQGAENQPQHF. In DNA, the CDR3 is TGTGCCAGCAGCTTGATGCAGGGGGCTGAGAATCAGCCCCAGCATTTT. The complete variable domain, with remaining parts taken from reference TRBV5-6 and TRBJ1-5, reads DAGVTQSPTHLIKTRGQQVTLRCSPKSGHDTVSWYQQALGQGPQFIFQYYEEEERQRGNFPDRFSGHQFPNYSSELNVNALLLGDSALYLCASSLMQGAENQPQHFGDGTRLSIL.

This chain joins TRBV4-1 and TRBJ1-2; TRBD1 matches 7 bases. The CDR3 totals 17 residues. From germline, CDR1 is MGHRA and CDR2 YSYEKL. The J segment lost 3 bases and the V segment lost 6 bases, leaving 16 bases of the junction unmatched. The DNA for the CDR3 is TGCGCCAGCAGGCCAAGGCCCTACAGGGGTTTGGACTATGGCTACACCTTC. Translated: CASRPRPYRGLDYGYTF.

The CDR3 DNA reads as TGTGCCAGCAGTCTCGAGATAGGGGCAGGGGACACTGAAGCTTTCTTT. Its translation: CASSLEIGAGDTEAFF. The genes are TRBV28 and TRBJ1-1, with D possibly being TRBD1 (6 bases). CDR3 length equals 16 residues. Germline V gene data show CDR1 as MDHEN and CDR2 as SYDVKM. V dropped 5 bases and J dropped 3 bases, with 19 bases sitting between them.

The rearrangement uses TRBV11-2 and TRBJ2-1, with TRBD2 identical over 7 bases. J lost 1 base, V lost 4 bases, and 4 bases had no gene match. The CDR3 loop spans 15 amino acids. Germline CDR1 SGHAT, CDR2 FQNNGV. CDR3 in DNA: TGTGCCAGCAGCTCCCTAGCGGAGTCCTACAATGAGCAGTTCTTC. It yields the protein CASSSLAESYNEQFF.

The chain carries TRBV6-1 and TRBJ1-3, with 7 bases that match TRBD1. The CDR3 loop spans 15 amino acids. The junction had 6 bases not matched to a gene; V was cut back by 7 bases and J by 0 bases. Germline assignment: CDR1 MNHNS and CDR2 SASEGT. Here the CDR3 reads CASMGQLYSGNTIYF. The CDR3 coding sequence is TGTGCCAGCATGGGACAGCTTTACTCTGGAAACACCATATATTTT.

The genes are TRBV19 and TRBJ1-1; D remains unclear. Per the germline V gene, CDR1 is LNHDA and CDR2 is SQIVND (reference sequence). V was clipped by 6 bases and J by 3 bases, with 17 bases between them. This CDR3 has 15 residues. The CDR3, as DNA: TGTGCCAGTAGCCACGGACTGGGAAGCGACACTGAAGCTTTCTTT. The encoded protein is CASSHGLGSDTEAFF.

The rearrangement links TRBV15 to TRBJ2-7; D gene unclear. The V and J ends lost 0 bases and 6 bases respectively, with 9 bases between them. Germline V gene sequence: CDR1 LNHNV, CDR2 YYDKDF (reference sequence). The CDR3 totals 13 residues. The CDR3 coding sequence is TGTGCCACCAGCAGAGATCTAGTAGGCGAGCAGTACGTC. Its translation: CATSRDLVGEQYV.

The chain links TRBV6-1 to TRBJ2-7; D is unresolved. Germline V gives CDR1 MNHNS, CDR2 SASEGT. V was shortened by 7 bases and J by 3 bases, with 13 bases between the two germline ends. CDR3 length: 13 residues. The CDR3: CASKMGGDYEQYV. The CDR3 DNA sequence: TGTGCCAGCAAAATGGGTGGGGACTACGAGCAGTACGTC.

The rearrangement joins TRBV9 to TRBJ1-1; perhaps TRBD1 as D (5 bases). V was clipped by 0 bases and J by 4 bases, with 10 bases between them. This CDR3 has 14 residues. CDR1 and CDR2 from the germline V gene are SGDLS and YYNGEE. CDR3 in DNA: TGTGCCAGCAGCGTAGGGGGGGTCGTCACTGAAGCTTTCTTT. Translated, it gives CASSVGGVVTEAFF. Full variable domain (missing parts from reference TRBV9 and TRBJ1-1): DSGVTQTPKHLITATGQRVTLRCSPRSGDLSVYWYQQSLDQGLQFLIQYYNGEERAKGNILERFSAQQFPDLHSELNLSSLELGDSALYFCASSVGGVVTEAFFGQGTRLTVV.